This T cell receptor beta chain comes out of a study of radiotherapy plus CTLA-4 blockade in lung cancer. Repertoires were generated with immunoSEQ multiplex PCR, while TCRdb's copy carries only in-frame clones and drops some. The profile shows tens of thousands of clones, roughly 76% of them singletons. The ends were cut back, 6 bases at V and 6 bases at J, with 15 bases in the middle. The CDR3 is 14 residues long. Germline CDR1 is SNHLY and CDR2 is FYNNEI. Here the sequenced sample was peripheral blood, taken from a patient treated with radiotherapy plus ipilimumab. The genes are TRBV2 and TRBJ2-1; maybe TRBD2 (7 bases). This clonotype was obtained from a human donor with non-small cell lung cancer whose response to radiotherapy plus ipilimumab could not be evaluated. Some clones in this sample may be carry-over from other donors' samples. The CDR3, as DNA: TGTGCCAGCAGGGAGGGGGGGACGGTCAATGAGCAGTTCTTC. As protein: CASREGGTVNEQFF.